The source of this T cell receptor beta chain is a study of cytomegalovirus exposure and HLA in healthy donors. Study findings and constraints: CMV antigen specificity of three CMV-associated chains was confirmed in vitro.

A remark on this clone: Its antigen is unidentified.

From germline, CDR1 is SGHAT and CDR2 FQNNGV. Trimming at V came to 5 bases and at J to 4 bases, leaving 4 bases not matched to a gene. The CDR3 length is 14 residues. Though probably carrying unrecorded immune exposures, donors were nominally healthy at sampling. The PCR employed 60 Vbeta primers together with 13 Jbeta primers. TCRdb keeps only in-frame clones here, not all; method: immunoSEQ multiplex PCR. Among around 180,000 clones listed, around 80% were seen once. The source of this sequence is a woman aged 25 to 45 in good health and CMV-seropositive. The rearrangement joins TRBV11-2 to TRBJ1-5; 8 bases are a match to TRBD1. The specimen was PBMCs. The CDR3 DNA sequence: TGTGCCAGCAGCCCGGGACAGGCGAATCAGCCCCAGCATTTT. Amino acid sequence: CASSPGQANQPQHF.